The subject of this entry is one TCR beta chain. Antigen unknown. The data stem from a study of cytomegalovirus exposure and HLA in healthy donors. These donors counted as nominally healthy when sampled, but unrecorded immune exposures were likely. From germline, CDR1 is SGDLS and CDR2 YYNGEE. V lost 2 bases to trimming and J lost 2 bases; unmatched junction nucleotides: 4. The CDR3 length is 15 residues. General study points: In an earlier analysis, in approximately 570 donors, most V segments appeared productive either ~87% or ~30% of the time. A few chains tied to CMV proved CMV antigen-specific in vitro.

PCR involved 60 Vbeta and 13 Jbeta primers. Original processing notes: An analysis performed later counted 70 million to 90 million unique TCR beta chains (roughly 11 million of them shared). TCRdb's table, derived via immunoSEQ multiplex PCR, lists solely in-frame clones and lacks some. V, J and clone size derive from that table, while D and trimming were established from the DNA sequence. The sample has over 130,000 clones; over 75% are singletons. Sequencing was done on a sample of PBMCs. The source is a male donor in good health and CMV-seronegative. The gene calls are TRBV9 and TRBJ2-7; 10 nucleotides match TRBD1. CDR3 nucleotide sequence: TGTGCCAGCAGCGTTGGACAGGGGGTGCCCTACGAGCAGTACTTC. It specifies CASSVGQGVPYEQYF.